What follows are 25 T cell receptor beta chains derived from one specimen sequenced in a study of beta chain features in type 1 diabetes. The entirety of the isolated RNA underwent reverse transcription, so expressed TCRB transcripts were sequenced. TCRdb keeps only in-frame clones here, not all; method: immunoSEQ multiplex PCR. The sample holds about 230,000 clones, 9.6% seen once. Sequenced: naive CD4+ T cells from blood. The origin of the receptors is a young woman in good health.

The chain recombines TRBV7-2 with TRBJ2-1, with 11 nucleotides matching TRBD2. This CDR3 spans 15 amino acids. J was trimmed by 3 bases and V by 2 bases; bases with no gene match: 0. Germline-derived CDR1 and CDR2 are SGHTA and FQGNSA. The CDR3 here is CASSLTSGGYNEQFF. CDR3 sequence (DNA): TGTGCCAGCAGCTTAACTAGCGGGGGCTACAATGAGCAGTTCTTC. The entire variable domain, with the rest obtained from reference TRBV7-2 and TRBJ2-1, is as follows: GAGVSQSPSNKVTEKGKDVELRCDPISGHTALYWYRQSLGQGLEFLIYFQGNSAPDKSGLPSDRFSAERTGGSVSTLTIQRTQQEDSAVYLCASSLTSGGYNEQFFGPGTRLTVL.

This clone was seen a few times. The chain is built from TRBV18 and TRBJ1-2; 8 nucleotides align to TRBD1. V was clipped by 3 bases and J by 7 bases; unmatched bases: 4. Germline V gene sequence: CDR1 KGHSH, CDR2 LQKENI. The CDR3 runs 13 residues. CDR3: CASSPQGAAGYTF. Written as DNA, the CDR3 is TGTGCCAGCTCACCCCAGGGGGCGGCTGGCTACACCTTC.

The CDR3 DNA reads TGCGCCAGCAGCTTGGACATCTACAATGAGCAGTTCTTC. Translated, it gives CASSLDIYNEQFF. The chain couples TRBV5-1 to TRBJ2-1, with D unclear. CDR1 and CDR2 from the germline V gene are SGHRS and YFSETQ. CDR3 length: 13 amino acids. V was cut by 0 bases and J by 3 bases, with 4 bases left in between. The complete variable domain, with remaining parts taken from reference TRBV5-1 and TRBJ2-1, reads KAGVTQTPRYLIKTRGQQVTLSCSPISGHRSVSWYQQTPGQGLQFLFEYFSETQRNKGNFPGRFSGRQFSNSRSEMNVSTLELGDSALYLCASSLDIYNEQFFGPGTRLTVL.

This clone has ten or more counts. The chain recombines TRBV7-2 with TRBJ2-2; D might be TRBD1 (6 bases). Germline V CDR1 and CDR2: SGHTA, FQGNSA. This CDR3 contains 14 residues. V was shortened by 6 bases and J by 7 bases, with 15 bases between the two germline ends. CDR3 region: CASRPQGYGGELFF. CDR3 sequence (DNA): TGTGCCAGCAGACCACAGGGTTATGGCGGGGAGCTGTTTTTT.

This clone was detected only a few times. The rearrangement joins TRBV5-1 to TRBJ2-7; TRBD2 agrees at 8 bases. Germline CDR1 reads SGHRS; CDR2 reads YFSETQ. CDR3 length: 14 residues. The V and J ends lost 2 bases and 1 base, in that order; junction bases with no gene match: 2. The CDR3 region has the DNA TGCGCCAGCAGCTTTAGCGGGATGTCCTACGAGCAGTACTTC. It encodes CASSFSGMSYEQYF.

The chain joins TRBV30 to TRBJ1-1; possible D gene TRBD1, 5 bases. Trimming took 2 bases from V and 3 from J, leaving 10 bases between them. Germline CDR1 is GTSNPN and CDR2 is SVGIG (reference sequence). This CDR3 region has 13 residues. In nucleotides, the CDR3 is TGTGCCTGGAGTCGCAGGGCTGACACTGAAGCTTTCTTT. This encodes CAWSRRADTEAFF.

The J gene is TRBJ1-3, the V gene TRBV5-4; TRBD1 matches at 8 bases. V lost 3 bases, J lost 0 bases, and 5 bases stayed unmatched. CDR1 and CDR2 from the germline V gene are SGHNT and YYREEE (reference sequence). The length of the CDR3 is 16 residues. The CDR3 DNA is TGTGCCAGCAGCTCGGGACAGGCTCGCTCTGGAAACACCATATATTTT. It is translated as CASSSGQARSGNTIYF.

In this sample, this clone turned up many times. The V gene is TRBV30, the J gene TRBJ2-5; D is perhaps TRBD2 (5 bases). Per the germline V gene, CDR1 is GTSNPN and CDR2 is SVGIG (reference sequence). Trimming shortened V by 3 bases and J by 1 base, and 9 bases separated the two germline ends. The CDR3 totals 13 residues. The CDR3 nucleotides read TGTGCCTGGAGCTCCGGGATCCAAGAGACCCAGTACTTC. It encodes CAWSSGIQETQYF.

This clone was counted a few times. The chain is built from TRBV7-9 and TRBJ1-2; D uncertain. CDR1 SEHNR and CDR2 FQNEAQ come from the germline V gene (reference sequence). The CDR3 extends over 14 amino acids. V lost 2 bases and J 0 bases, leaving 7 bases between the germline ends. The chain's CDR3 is CASSLRETNYGYTF. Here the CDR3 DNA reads TGTGCCAGCAGCTTAAGGGAGACTAACTATGGCTACACCTTC.

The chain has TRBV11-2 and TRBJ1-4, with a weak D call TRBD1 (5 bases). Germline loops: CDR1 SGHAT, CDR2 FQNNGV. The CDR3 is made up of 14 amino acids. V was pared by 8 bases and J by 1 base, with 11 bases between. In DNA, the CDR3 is TGTGCCAGCTCGAACAGGCTAACTAATGAAAAACTGTTTTTT. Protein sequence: CASSNRLTNEKLFF.

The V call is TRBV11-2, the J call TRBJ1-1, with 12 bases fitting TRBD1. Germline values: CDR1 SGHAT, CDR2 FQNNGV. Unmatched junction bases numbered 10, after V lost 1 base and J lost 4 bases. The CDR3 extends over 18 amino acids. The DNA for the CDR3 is TGTGCCAGCAGCTTAGCTCTAGGGGACAGGGGGCGCGGCACTGAAGCTTTCTTT. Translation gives CASSLALGDRGRGTEAFF.

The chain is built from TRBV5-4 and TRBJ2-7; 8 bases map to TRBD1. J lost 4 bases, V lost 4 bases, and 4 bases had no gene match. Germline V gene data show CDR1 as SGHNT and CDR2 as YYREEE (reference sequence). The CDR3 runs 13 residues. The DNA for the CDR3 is TGTGCCAGCAGCACGGGACAGGAGTACGAGCAGTACTTC. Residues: CASSTGQEYEQYF.

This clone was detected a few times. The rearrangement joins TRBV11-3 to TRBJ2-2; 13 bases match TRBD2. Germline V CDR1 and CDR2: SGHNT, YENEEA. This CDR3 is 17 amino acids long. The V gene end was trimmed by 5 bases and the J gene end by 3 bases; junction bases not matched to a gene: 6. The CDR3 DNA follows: TGTGCCAGCAGCCCTAGACTAGCGGGAGGATACACCGGGGAGCTGTTTTTT. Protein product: CASSPRLAGGYTGELFF. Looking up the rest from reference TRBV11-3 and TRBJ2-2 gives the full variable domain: EAGVVQSPRYKIIEKKQPVAFWCNPISGHNTLYWYLQNLGQGPELLIRYENEEAVDDSQLPKDRFSAERLKGVDSTLKIQPAELGDSAVYLCASSPRLAGGYTGELFFGEGSRLTVL.

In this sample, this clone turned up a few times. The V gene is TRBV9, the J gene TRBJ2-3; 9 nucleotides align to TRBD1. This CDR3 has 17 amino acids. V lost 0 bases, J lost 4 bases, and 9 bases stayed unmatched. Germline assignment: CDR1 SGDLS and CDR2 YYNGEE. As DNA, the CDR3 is TGTGCCAGCAGCGTAGCTACAGGGGGCCTACAACCAGATACGCAGTATTTT. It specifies CASSVATGGLQPDTQYF.

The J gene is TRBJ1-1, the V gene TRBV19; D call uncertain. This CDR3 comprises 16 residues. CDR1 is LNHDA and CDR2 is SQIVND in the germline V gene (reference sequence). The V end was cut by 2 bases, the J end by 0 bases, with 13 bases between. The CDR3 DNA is TGTGCCAGTAGTATACTTATGCACAGCTTGAACACTGAAGCTTTCTTT. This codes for CASSILMHSLNTEAFF. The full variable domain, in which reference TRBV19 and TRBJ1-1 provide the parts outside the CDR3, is DGGITQSPKYLFRKEGQNVTLSCEQNLNHDAMYWYRQDPGQGLRLIYYSQIVNDFQKGDIAEGYSVSREKKESFPLTVTSAQKNPTAFYLCASSILMHSLNTEAFFGQGTRLTVV.

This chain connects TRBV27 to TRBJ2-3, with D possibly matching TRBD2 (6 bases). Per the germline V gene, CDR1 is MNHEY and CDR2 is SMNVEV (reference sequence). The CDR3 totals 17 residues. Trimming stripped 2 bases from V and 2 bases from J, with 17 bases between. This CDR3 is CASSLGPEGRFTDTQYF. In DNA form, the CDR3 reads TGTGCCAGCAGTTTAGGGCCGGAGGGCCGCTTCACAGATACGCAGTATTTT.

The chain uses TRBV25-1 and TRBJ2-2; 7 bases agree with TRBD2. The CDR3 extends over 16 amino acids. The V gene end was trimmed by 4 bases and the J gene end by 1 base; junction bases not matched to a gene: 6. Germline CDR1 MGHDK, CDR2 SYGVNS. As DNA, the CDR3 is TGTGCCAGCAGTGGGGCTAGCGGAGTGAACACCGGGGAGCTGTTTTTT. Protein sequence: CASSGASGVNTGELFF.

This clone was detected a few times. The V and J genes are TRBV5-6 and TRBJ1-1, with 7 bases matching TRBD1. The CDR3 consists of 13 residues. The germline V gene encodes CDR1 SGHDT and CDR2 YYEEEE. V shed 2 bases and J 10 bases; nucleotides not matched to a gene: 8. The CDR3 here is CASSLEGQATAFF. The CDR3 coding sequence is TGTGCCAGCAGCTTAGAAGGACAGGCTACAGCTTTCTTT.

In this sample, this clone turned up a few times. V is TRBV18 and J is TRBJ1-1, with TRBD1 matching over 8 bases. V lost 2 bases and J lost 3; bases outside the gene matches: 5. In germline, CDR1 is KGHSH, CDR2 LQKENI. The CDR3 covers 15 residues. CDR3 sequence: CASSPTQGGYTEAFF. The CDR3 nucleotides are TGTGCCAGCTCACCAACACAGGGGGGTTACACTGAAGCTTTCTTT.

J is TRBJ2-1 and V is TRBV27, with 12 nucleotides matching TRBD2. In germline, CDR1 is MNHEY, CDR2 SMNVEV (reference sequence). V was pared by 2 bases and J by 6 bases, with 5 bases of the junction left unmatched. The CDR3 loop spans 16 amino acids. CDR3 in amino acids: CASSLRLAGAGNEQFF. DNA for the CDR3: TGTGCCAGCAGTTTACGACTAGCGGGAGCGGGCAATGAGCAGTTCTTC.

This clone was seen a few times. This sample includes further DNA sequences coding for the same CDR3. The CDR3 DNA is TGTGCCAGCAGCTTGGGAGGATTAAGCTCCTACGAGCAGTACTTC. It yields the protein CASSLGGLSSYEQYF. The genes are TRBV5-4 and TRBJ2-7; D call uncertain. From germline, CDR1 is SGHNT and CDR2 YYREEE (reference sequence). V lost 0 bases and J 0 bases, leaving 10 bases between the germline ends. The CDR3 extends over 15 amino acids.

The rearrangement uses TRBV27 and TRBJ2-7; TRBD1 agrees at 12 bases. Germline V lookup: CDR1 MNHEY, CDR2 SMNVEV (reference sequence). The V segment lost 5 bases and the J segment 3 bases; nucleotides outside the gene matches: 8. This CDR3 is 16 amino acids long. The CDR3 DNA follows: TGTGCCAGCAGTGGCTACCGGGACAGGGGGCTCTACGAGCAGTACTTC. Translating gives CASSGYRDRGLYEQYF.

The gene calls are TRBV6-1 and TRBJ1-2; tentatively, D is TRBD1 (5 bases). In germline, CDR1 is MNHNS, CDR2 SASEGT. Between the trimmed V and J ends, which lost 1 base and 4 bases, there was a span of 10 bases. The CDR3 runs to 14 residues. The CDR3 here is CASSEGNRGYGYTF. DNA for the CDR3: TGTGCCAGCAGTGAAGGCAATAGGGGCTATGGCTACACCTTC.

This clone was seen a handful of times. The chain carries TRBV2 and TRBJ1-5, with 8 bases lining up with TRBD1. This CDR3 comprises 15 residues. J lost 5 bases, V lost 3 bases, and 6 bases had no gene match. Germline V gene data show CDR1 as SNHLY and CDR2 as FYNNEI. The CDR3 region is CASSDDRGSDQPQHF. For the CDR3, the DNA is TGTGCCAGCAGTGACGACAGGGGTTCAGATCAGCCCCAGCATTTT.

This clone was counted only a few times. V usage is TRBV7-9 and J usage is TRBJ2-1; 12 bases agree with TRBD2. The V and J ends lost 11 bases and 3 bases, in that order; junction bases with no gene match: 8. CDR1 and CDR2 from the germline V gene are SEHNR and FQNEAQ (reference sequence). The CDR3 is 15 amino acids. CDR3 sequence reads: CAVRLAGVNYNEQFF. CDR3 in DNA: TGTGCCGTCCGACTAGCGGGGGTAAACTACAATGAGCAGTTCTTC.